The source of this TCR beta chain is a study of identical twins. Regarding the study as a whole: A lower insertion count was a feature of abundant cord blood beta clonotypes, with no such feature in memory repertoires.

This clonotype was seen many times. Its specificity is unknown. V gave up 3 bases and J gave up 3 bases, with 8 bases separating them. The CDR3 runs to 13 residues. TCRdb independently ran MiXCR on the 5' RACE reads; one entry per CDR3 protein. The sample has some 250,000 distinct CDR3 sequences, around 6.5% seen once. The same sample was also studied in work on T cells expressing NK-cell markers.

The sequenced material came from CD8+ T cells sorted from blood. V gene TRBV12-3 or TRBV12-4 combines with J gene TRBJ1-1; D call uncertain. This clonotype was obtained from a woman aged 18-30 years in good health. CDR3 nucleotide sequence: TGTGCCAGCAGTTTCTCTGGGGACACTGAAGCTTTCTTT. Amino acids: CASSFSGDTEAFF.